These 4 T cell receptor beta chains were all obtained from the same sample, sequenced in a study of PD-1 blockade in classical Hodgkin lymphoma. TCRdb's copy holds only in-frame clones and misses some; the assay was immunoSEQ multiplex PCR. Found here are tens of thousands of clones, around nine tenths of them singletons; the top ten hold about 8.1%. Time point: cycle 4 day 1 (C4D1), after more than five weeks of nivolumab. Every patient was affected by relapse after autologous stem cell transplantation, while exposure to brentuximab vedotin was not uniform. The specimen comprised peripheral blood mononuclear cells (PBMCs), sampled before the fourth cycle of nivolumab. These receptors came from a human donor with classical Hodgkin lymphoma.

The chain has TRBV7-6 and TRBJ2-7, with unresolved D. The CDR3 loop spans 14 amino acids. Trimming took 3 bases from V and 0 from J, leaving 9 bases between them. Germline V gene sequence: CDR1 SGHVS, CDR2 FNYEAQ. The CDR3 DNA is TGTGCCAGCAGCTTGAGATCTGACTCCTACGAGCAGTACTTC. The encoded protein is CASSLRSDSYEQYF.

The chain employs TRBV5-1 and TRBJ2-2; D possibly corresponds to TRBD2 (5 bases). Germline V gene lookup returns CDR1 SGHRS and CDR2 YFSETQ. The CDR3 has 16 amino acids. Trimming took 0 bases from V and 1 from J, leaving 10 bases between them. In nucleotides, the CDR3 is TGCGCCAGCAGCTTGGCCCCGGCGGGGAACACCGGGGAGCTGTTTTTT. Its protein product is CASSLAPAGNTGELFF. Drawing the rest from reference TRBV5-1 and TRBJ2-2, the complete variable domain is KAGVTQTPRYLIKTRGQQVTLSCSPISGHRSVSWYQQTPGQGLQFLFEYFSETQRNKGNFPGRFSGRQFSNSRSEMNVSTLELGDSALYLCASSLAPAGNTGELFFGEGSRLTVL.

The CDR3: CASSHGTVQGSYGYTF. The CDR3 DNA reads as TGTGCCAGCAGTCACGGGACCGTACAAGGCTCCTATGGCTACACCTTC. V and J are TRBV7-9 and TRBJ1-2; possibly TRBD1 for D (5 bases). The ends were cut back, 6 bases at V and 4 bases at J, with 21 bases in the middle. This CDR3 region has 16 residues. Germline CDR1 SEHNR, CDR2 FQNEAQ (reference sequence). The variable domain in full, completed from reference TRBV7-9 and TRBJ1-2, reads DTGVSQNPRHKITKRGQNVTFRCDPISEHNRLYWYRQTLGQGPEFLTYFQNEAQLEKSRLLSDRFSAERPKGSFSTLEIQRTEQGDSAMYLCASSHGTVQGSYGYTFGSGTRLTVV.

This sequence joins TRBV28 and TRBJ2-1; TRBD2 matches at 7 bases. This CDR3 region has 16 residues. CDR1 is MDHEN and CDR2 is SYDVKM in the germline V gene. V shed 1 base and J 4 bases; nucleotides not matched to a gene: 7. CDR3 sequence: CASSLLGGVIYNEQFF. CDR3 DNA: TGTGCCAGCAGTTTATTGGGAGGGGTGATTTACAATGAGCAGTTCTTC. The full variable domain, completed using reference TRBV28 and TRBJ2-1, is DVKVTQSSRYLVKRTGEKVFLECVQDMDHENMFWYRQDPGLGLRLIYFSYDVKMKEKGDIPEGYSVSREKKERFSLILESASTNQTSMYLCASSLLGGVIYNEQFFGPGTRLTVL.